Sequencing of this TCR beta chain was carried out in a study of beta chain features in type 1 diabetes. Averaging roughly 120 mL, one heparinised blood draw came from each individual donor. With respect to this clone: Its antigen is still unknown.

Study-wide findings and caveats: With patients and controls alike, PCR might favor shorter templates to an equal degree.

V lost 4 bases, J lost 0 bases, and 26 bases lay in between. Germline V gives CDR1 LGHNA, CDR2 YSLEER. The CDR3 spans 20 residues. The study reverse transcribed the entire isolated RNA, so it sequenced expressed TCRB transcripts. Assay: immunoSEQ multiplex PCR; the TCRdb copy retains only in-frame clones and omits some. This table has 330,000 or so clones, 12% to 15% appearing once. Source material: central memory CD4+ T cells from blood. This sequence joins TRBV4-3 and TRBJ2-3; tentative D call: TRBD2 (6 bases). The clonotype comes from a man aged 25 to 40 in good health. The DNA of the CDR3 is TGCGCCAGCAGCCCCACGGGAGCGGGTAGAGCTGGACGCAGCACAGATACGCAGTATTTT. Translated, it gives CASSPTGAGRAGRSTDTQYF.